Listed below are T cell receptor beta chains from one sample, sequenced in a study of T cells expressing NK-cell markers. For each CDR3 protein, TCRdb gives one entry from its re-call of the 5' RACE reads, without DNA. The sample yields 350,000 to 450,000 distinct CDR3 sequences, of which the top ten take up 5.2%. The sequencing input was blood T cells: a sorted CD56 or NKG2C T cell subset, CD4+ or CD8+ T cells, or bulk PBMC T cells (not recorded which). The receptors were sampled from a man aged 18-69 years in good health. CDR3s include the opening cysteine and the closing phenylalanine or tryptophan. Fields, in order: V gene, J gene, CDR3 protein.

TRBV21-1	TRBJ1-2	CASRPDRDRSYGYTF
TRBV5-4	TRBJ2-5	CASSAPGFAETQYF
TRBV29-1	TRBJ2-1	CSVGTSLEQFF
TRBV27	TRBJ1-1	CASRGDRWNTEAFF
TRBV5-6	TRBJ1-4	CASSSLQATNEKLFF
TRBV12-3/TRBV12-4	TRBJ2-5	CASSFRARETQYF
TRBV4-2	TRBJ2-7	CASSQEGLAYEQYF
TRBV7-3	TRBJ1-1	CASSLTPTGVITEAFF
TRBV3-1	TRBJ2-1	CASSQGPTGVQFF
TRBV6-1	TRBJ2-5	CASSWGRGQETQYF
TRBV5-1	TRBJ2-3	CASSLLVAGGQDTQYF
TRBV27	TRBJ1-2	CASSPSPRANYGYTF
TRBV20-1	TRBJ1-1	CSAGRDGVRGEAFF
TRBV5-5	TRBJ2-5	CASSLGSLGSQETQYF
TRBV11-2	TRBJ1-6	CASSLDVGQGPFTLHF
TRBV20-1	TRBJ1-5	CSAPRRTGGNQPQHF
TRBV25-1	TRBJ2-5	CASSDNRGSQETQYF